These 7 T cell receptor beta chains share one sample of origin, sequenced in a study of T cell clonality in common variable immunodeficiency. Method: immunoSEQ multiplex PCR; TCRdb's copy keeps in-frame clones and lacks some. This sample comprises some 32,000 clones, none seen once only. Sequenced: peripheral blood mononuclear cells. These receptors were collected from a person aged 18 to 75 in good health.

This clone has ten or more counts. The observed sequence ends 3 residues before the CDR3 terminus, with the missing tail filled in from the germline J gene. The J gene is TRBJ2-7, the V gene TRBV5-1; 10 bases agree with TRBD2. The CDR3 is made up of 14 amino acids. Germline V CDR1 and CDR2: SGHRS, YFSETQ. V lost 8 bases to trimming and J lost 2 bases; unmatched junction nucleotides: 7. The CDR3 region is CASRLAGATYEQYF. CDR3 DNA (partial): TGCGCCAGTCGACTAGCGGGTGCGACCTACGAG. Drawing the rest from reference TRBV5-1 and TRBJ2-7, the complete variable domain is KAGVTQTPRYLIKTRGQQVTLSCSPISGHRSVSWYQQTPGQGLQFLFEYFSETQRNKGNFPGRFSGRQFSNSRSEMNVSTLELGDSALYLCASRLAGATYEQYFGPGTRLTVT.

This clone was recorded many times. The missing CDR3 end, 3 residues past where the read stops, is filled in from the germline J gene. V gene TRBV5-1 combines with J gene TRBJ1-5; 8 positions agree with TRBD1. The J segment lost 7 bases and the V segment lost 4 bases, leaving 10 bases of the junction unmatched. The CDR3 sequence is 15 residues long. Germline lookup yields CDR1 SGHRS and CDR2 YFSETQ. The chain's CDR3 is CASSDGQGADQPQHF. CDR3 bases read: TGCGCCAGCAGCGACGGACAGGGCGCGGACCAGCCC.

The sample holds many counts of this clone. The read terminates 3 residues ahead of where the CDR3 ends, so the germline J gene completes it. This rearrangement joins TRBV5-4 to TRBJ1-6; TRBD1 agrees at 7 bases. The germline gives CDR1 SGHNT, CDR2 YYREEE (reference sequence). The CDR3 contains 14 residues. J lost 6 bases, V lost 3 bases, and 3 bases had no gene match. The CDR3 bases that were read are TGTGCCAGCAGCTGGGACAGAAGTAATTCACCC. Residues: CASSWDRSNSP. The CDR3 in full is CASSWDRSNSPLHF.

This clone came up many times. The DNA read from the CDR3 is TGCGCCAGCAGCCAAGGGACAGGCGTAGGCTACTACGAG. As protein: CASSQGTGVGYYE. The whole CDR3 region reads CASSQGTGVGYYEQYF. The chain is built from TRBV4-1 and TRBJ2-7; TRBD1 matches 7 bases. Read coverage stops 3 residues before the CDR3 terminus; the germline J gene supplies the remainder. The CDR3 spans 16 residues. V was clipped by 1 base and J by 3 bases; unmatched bases: 9. CDR1 is MGHRA, CDR2 YSYEKL, per germline.

This clone was seen a handful of times. Sequencing ends 3 residues short of the CDR3 end; the germline J gene provides the rest. The chain has TRBV7-9 and TRBJ2-2; TRBD1 aligns across 7 bases. Germline V CDR1 and CDR2: SEHNR, FQNEAQ (reference sequence). The length of the CDR3 is 14 residues. The chain's CDR3 is CASRRGTANEKLFF. The covered CDR3 bases are TGTGCCAGCAGACGTGGGACAGCGAATGAAAAG.

This clone was seen many times. The CDR3 is cut off 3 residues early in the read; its end comes from the germline J gene. The chain uses TRBV19 and TRBJ2-2; the D gene is possibly TRBD2 (7 bases). The CDR3 loop spans 14 amino acids. Germline V gene lookup returns CDR1 LNHDA and CDR2 SQIVND (reference sequence). Trimming stripped 8 bases from V and 3 bases from J, with 13 bases between. Partial CDR3 DNA: TGTGCCAGTTCTGGAGGGGGGGACACCGGGGAG. Protein product: CASSGGGDTGE. The full CDR3 sequence reads CASSGGGDTGELFF.

This clone was observed a handful of times. The read terminates 3 residues ahead of where the CDR3 ends, so the germline J gene completes it. The chain recombines TRBV18 with TRBJ2-2; perhaps TRBD1 as D (5 bases). CDR1 and CDR2 from the germline V gene are KGHSH and LQKENI. This CDR3 has 15 residues. The part of the CDR3 DNA that was read is TGTGCCAGCTCACCATCCTCCAGGGTCGATGAAAAG. Translating it yields CASSPSSRVDEK. The entire CDR3 reads CASSPSSRVDEKLFF.